These 28 T cell receptor beta chains came from one sample sequenced in a study of CD8 T cells in ankylosing spondylitis. Via MiXCR, TCRdb re-called the 5' RACE reads, giving one row per CDR3 protein. The top ten clones hold roughly a fifth of a sample with 200,000 to 250,000 distinct CDR3 sequences, 10% of them seen once. Material: blood, either unsorted or a sorted T cell fraction (not recorded which). The receptors shown here come from a male donor with ankylosing spondylitis or in good health (not recorded which).

The gene calls are TRBV20-1 and TRBJ1-5, with TRBD1 as a possible D gene (5 bases). CDR1 is DFQATT and CDR2 is SNEGSKA in the germline V gene (reference sequence). This CDR3 is built from 14 residues. The V gene lost 4 bases and the J gene lost 5 bases, with 15 bases spanning the gap. CDR3 bases: TGCAGTGCTAACCCCCAGGACAAAGATCAGCCCCAGCATTTT. Translation: CSANPQDKDQPQHF.

This clonotype has ten or more counts. The chain couples TRBV5-8 to TRBJ2-1; the D call may be TRBD1 or TRBD2 (5 bases each). V was shortened by 0 bases and J by 5 bases, with 9 bases between the two germline ends. Germline loops: CDR1 SGHTS, CDR2 YDEGEE. CDR3 length: 14 residues. CDR3 protein: CASSLERGHNEQFF. The DNA for the CDR3 is TGTGCCAGCAGCTTGGAACGGGGCCACAATGAGCAGTTCTTC.

This clonotype was picked up many times. The chain recombines TRBV20-1 with TRBJ1-1; D remains ambiguous. Germline values: CDR1 DFQATT, CDR2 SNEGSKA (reference sequence). The CDR3 length is 14 residues. V shed 6 bases and J shed 5 bases, with 19 bases lying between them. The CDR3 DNA reads TGCAGTGCCCTTCGACTCCTTGGGTTGACTGAAGCTTTCTTT. Translating it yields CSALRLLGLTEAFF.

CDR3 in amino acids: CATRPLGTSNEQFF. CDR3 nucleotides: TGTGCCACCAGGCCCCTGGGCACTAGCAATGAGCAGTTCTTC. The gene calls are TRBV24-1 and TRBJ2-1, with a tentative D call TRBD2 (5 bases). Per germline, CDR1 KGHDR and CDR2 SFDVKD. V was shortened by 7 bases and J by 6 bases, with 15 bases between the two germline ends. The CDR3 has 14 residues.

The chain combines TRBV10-3 with TRBJ2-2; a possible D gene is TRBD1 (6 bases). V lost 2 bases and J 5 bases, leaving 12 bases between the germline ends. The V gene's germline CDR1 is ENHRY and CDR2 SYGVKD. CDR3 size: 15 residues. CDR3 coding DNA: TGTGCCATCAGTGAGGGACGACAGGCAACCGGGGAGCTGTTTTTT. Translating gives CAISEGRQATGELFF.

This clonotype was counted only a few times. The gene calls are TRBV5-1 and TRBJ1-3; 10 nucleotides agree with TRBD1. Germline V CDR1 and CDR2: SGHRS, YFSETQ. V dropped 4 bases and J dropped 0; count of bases not matched to a gene: 7. This CDR3 is built from 17 residues. The CDR3 reads CASSPRQGATSGNTIYF. As DNA, the CDR3 is TGCGCCAGCAGCCCTCGACAGGGGGCAACCTCTGGAAACACCATATATTTT. The variable domain in full, with the rest retrieved from reference TRBV5-1 and TRBJ1-3, is KAGVTQTPRYLIKTRGQQVTLSCSPISGHRSVSWYQQTPGQGLQFLFEYFSETQRNKGNFPGRFSGRQFSNSRSEMNVSTLELGDSALYLCASSPRQGATSGNTIYFGEGSWLTVV.

This clonotype showed up many times. The chain links TRBV5-1 to TRBJ2-5, with D tentatively TRBD2 (5 bases). V shed 0 bases and J shed 5 bases, with 11 bases lying between them. Germline values: CDR1 SGHRS, CDR2 YFSETQ. The CDR3 runs 14 residues. In nucleotides, the CDR3 is TGCGCCAGCAGCTTGGATTGGGGAGCTGAGACCCAGTACTTC. Translated, it gives CASSLDWGAETQYF.

In its sample, this clonotype was seen a few times. The chain couples TRBV21-1 to TRBJ2-1. TRBV21-1 is deemed a pseudogene. The CDR3 length is 14 residues. The CDR3 DNA reads TGTGCCAGCAGCAAAGGACATGACTACAATGAGCAGTTCTTC. This encodes CASSKGHDYNEQFF.

On this clonotype: A much more abundant neighbour one base away suggests this may be a read error. The chain combines TRBV7-2 with TRBJ2-7, with unresolved D. The CDR3 consists of 14 residues. Germline-derived CDR1 and CDR2 are SGHTA and FQGNSA. The CDR3 sequence is CASSLGPQSYEQHF. In DNA form, the CDR3 reads TGTGCCAGCAGCTTAGGCCCGCAGTCCTACGAGCAGCACTTC. Together with reference TRBV7-2 and TRBJ2-7, the CDR3 gives the full variable domain: GAGVSQSPSNKVTEKGKDVELRCDPISGHTALYWYRQSLGQGLEFLIYFQGNSAPDKSGLPSDRFSAERTGGSVSTLTIQRTQQEDSAVYLCASSLGPQSYEQHFGPGTRLTVT.

The table lists this clonotype with a few counts. The rearrangement links TRBV7-3 to TRBJ2-2; D not resolved. In germline, CDR1 is SGHTA, CDR2 FQGTGA. The CDR3 totals 15 residues. V dropped 5 bases and J dropped 1 base, with 11 bases sitting between them. As DNA, the CDR3 is TGTGCCAGCAGCCCGCACCCACAGAACACCGGGGAGCTGTTTTTT. Its translation is CASSPHPQNTGELFF.

The CDR3 loop is CAISEGGRGGPLNYGYTF. CDR3 nucleotide sequence: TGTGCCATCAGTGAAGGAGGGAGAGGGGGCCCGTTGAACTATGGCTACACCTTC. The J gene is TRBJ1-2, the V gene TRBV10-3; 7 bases agree with TRBD1. The CDR3 contains 18 residues. CDR1 and CDR2 (germline): ENHRY, SYGVKD. V shed 3 bases, J shed 2 bases, and the junction held 15 bases outside the gene matches.

The chain couples TRBV12-3 or TRBV12-4 to TRBJ1-1; 8 nucleotides line up with TRBD1. This CDR3 has 15 residues. The V and J ends lost 3 bases and 0 bases, in that order; junction bases with no gene match: 3. For the CDR3, the DNA is TGTGCCAGCAGTTTTGGGGACAGGATGAACACTGAAGCTTTCTTT. As protein: CASSFGDRMNTEAFF.

There are a few counts of this clonotype. The chain couples TRBV7-2 to TRBJ2-5; TRBD2 matches at 8 bases. The CDR3 consists of 13 residues. The germline CDR1 and CDR2 sequences are SGHTA and FQGNSA. J lost 4 bases, V lost 5 bases, and 3 bases had no gene match. CDR3 DNA sequence: TGTGCCAGCAGCCCCGGACTAGCAGAGACCCAGTACTTC. Protein: CASSPGLAETQYF.

This clonotype was seen repeatedly, ten times or more. The rearrangement links TRBV9 to TRBJ1-1; maybe TRBD1 (6 bases). The CDR3 runs 17 residues. The V and J ends lost 3 bases and 3 bases respectively, with 21 bases between them. CDR1 and CDR2 from the germline V gene are SGDLS and YYNGEE. The CDR3 DNA is TGTGCCAGCAGCGGATACGGGACACCTATGTCGGACACTGAAGCTTTCTTT. Its translation is CASSGYGTPMSDTEAFF. Filled out from reference TRBV9 and TRBJ1-1, the complete variable domain reads DSGVTQTPKHLITATGQRVTLRCSPRSGDLSVYWYQQSLDQGLQFLIQYYNGEERAKGNILERFSAQQFPDLHSELNLSSLELGDSALYFCASSGYGTPMSDTEAFFGQGTRLTVV.

The chain joins TRBV6-2 or TRBV6-3 to TRBJ2-3, with 8 bases that match TRBD2. Germline V CDR1 and CDR2: MNHEY, SVGEGT. J was trimmed by 3 bases and V by 4 bases; bases with no gene match: 15. CDR3 length: 18 residues. As DNA, the CDR3 is TGTGCCAGCAGTTTCGCCGGGACTAGAGTATTGATGACAGATACGCAGTATTTT. Protein product: CASSFAGTRVLMTDTQYF.

Only a few counts were recorded for this clonotype. A junction boundary mismatches the germline segment, possibly from a read error. CDR3 in amino acids: CASSPGEEGYGYPF. The CDR3 nucleotides read TGTGCCAGCAGCCCGGGGGAGGAAGGCTATGGCTACCCCTTC. The chain couples TRBV7-2 to TRBJ1-2; a possible D gene is TRBD1 (5 bases). Per the germline V gene, CDR1 is SGHTA and CDR2 is FQGNSA. CDR3 length: 14 amino acids. The full variable domain, with the rest looked up from reference TRBV7-2 and TRBJ1-2, is GAGVSQSPSNKVTEKGKDVELRCDPISGHTALYWYRQSLGQGLEFLIYFQGNSAPDKSGLPSDRFSAERTGGSVSTLTIQRTQQEDSAVYLCASSPGEEGYGYPFGSGTRLTVV.

Ten or more counts support this clonotype. The rearrangement joins TRBV15 to TRBJ1-4; TRBD1 agrees at 8 bases. Germline CDR1 reads LNHNV; CDR2 reads YYDKDF (reference sequence). The junction had 9 bases not matched to a gene; V was cut back by 7 bases and J by 8 bases. CDR3 length: 14 residues. The CDR3 nucleotides read TGTGCCACCAACCTGGACAGGGACCCGGAAAAACTGTTTTTT. Protein sequence: CATNLDRDPEKLFF.

As concerns this clonotype: A much larger clone sits a single nucleotide away, making a read error possible. This chain joins TRBV20-1 and TRBJ1-1; the D is unclear. CDR3 length equals 16 residues. V gave up 3 bases and J gave up 2 bases, with 19 bases separating them. The germline gives CDR1 DFQATT, CDR2 SNEGSKA (reference sequence). CDR3 protein: CSARRASSIYNTEAFF. The CDR3 DNA is TGCAGTGCTAGGAGGGCCTCCAGTATTTATAACACTGAAGCTTTCTTT.

The CDR3 sequence: CASRRTSGAPSTDTQYF. The CDR3 DNA reads as TGTGCCAGCAGGAGGACTAGCGGGGCCCCAAGCACAGATACGCAGTATTTT. The V gene is TRBV6-1, the J gene TRBJ2-3, with 12 bases identical to TRBD2. CDR1 and CDR2 from the germline V gene are MNHNS and SASEGT. The CDR3 spans 17 residues. V was pared by 6 bases and J by 0 bases, with 7 bases of the junction left unmatched.

This clonotype was observed at least ten times. J is TRBJ2-1 and V is TRBV11-2; D perhaps matches TRBD2 (5 bases). The germline gives CDR1 SGHAT, CDR2 FQNNGV. The CDR3 is 15 residues long. With 0 bases removed from V and 9 bases from J, the gap between germline ends came to 15 bases. This CDR3 is CASSLEASRVGEQFF. CDR3 bases: TGTGCCAGCAGCTTAGAAGCTAGCCGGGTCGGTGAGCAGTTCTTC.

This clonotype showed up many times. The chain recombines TRBV12-3 or TRBV12-4 with TRBJ2-7; D might be TRBD1 (5 bases). This CDR3 spans 12 amino acids. Trimming took off 5 bases at V and 5 bases at J, with 10 bases between the two ends. The CDR3 bases are TGTGCCAGCAGTATCAGGGTCCACGAGCAGTACTTC. Encoded protein: CASSIRVHEQYF.

This clonotype was detected ten times or more. CDR3 bases: TGTGCCAGCAGGGCCAGCGGGAATGAGCAGTTCTTC. Its protein product is CASRASGNEQFF. The V call is TRBV21-1, the J call TRBJ2-1; the table's D call TRBD2 went unverified against the DNA. TRBV21-1 is flagged as a pseudogene. This CDR3 contains 12 residues.

The CDR3 loop is CASSQEPISGYTF. In DNA form, the CDR3 reads TGTGCCAGCAGCCAAGAGCCCATCTCGGGCTACACCTTC. The genes are TRBV3-1 and TRBJ1-2; D uncertain. The CDR3 runs to 13 residues. V lost 0 bases, J lost 8 bases, and 10 bases lay in between. The germline V gene has CDR1 LGHDT and CDR2 YNNKEL (reference sequence).

This clonotype was found many times. The chain joins TRBV11-2 to TRBJ2-5; 10 bases align to TRBD2. This CDR3 is built from 16 residues. Germline V CDR1 and CDR2: SGHAT, FQNNGV. The junction had 8 bases not matched to a gene; V was cut back by 5 bases and J by 2 bases. In DNA, the CDR3 is TGTGCCAGCAGCCTCGGTACTAGCGGGGCACAAGAGACCCAGTACTTC. Protein sequence: CASSLGTSGAQETQYF.

This clonotype was counted ten times or more. The genes are TRBV3-1 and TRBJ2-1; 9 bases fit TRBD2. CDR1 is LGHDT and CDR2 is YNNKEL in the germline V gene (reference sequence). V lost 3 bases, J lost 5 bases, and 8 bases stayed unmatched. This CDR3 contains 16 residues. CDR3 protein: CASSQARGGADNEQFF. CDR3 nucleotides: TGTGCCAGCAGCCAGGCACGCGGGGGGGCCGACAATGAGCAGTTCTTC.

This clonotype was observed many times. The V gene is TRBV5-1, the J gene TRBJ2-5; 8 nucleotides line up with TRBD1. In germline, CDR1 is SGHRS, CDR2 YFSETQ. The CDR3 extends over 14 amino acids. The J segment lost 3 bases and the V segment lost 7 bases, leaving 8 bases of the junction unmatched. CDR3 DNA: TGCGCCAGCGGACAGGGCTTGGGGAAAGAGACCCAGTACTTC. This sequence encodes CASGQGLGKETQYF.

This clonotype occurred many times. The CDR3 sequence is CASSPVDRGSIYEQYF. Written as DNA, the CDR3 is TGTGCCAGCAGCCCCGTGGACAGAGGGTCTATTTACGAGCAGTACTTC. The chain recombines TRBV12-3 or TRBV12-4 with TRBJ2-7; possible D gene TRBD1, 6 bases. The CDR3 sequence is 16 residues long. V dropped 6 bases and J dropped 4 bases, with 22 bases sitting between them.

This clonotype appeared many times. V is TRBV5-1 and J is TRBJ1-2; TRBD1 is a possible D gene (6 bases). CDR1 is SGHRS, CDR2 YFSETQ, per germline. With 4 bases removed from V and 3 bases from J, the gap between germline ends came to 13 bases. The CDR3 has 14 residues. The CDR3 sequence: CASSTGQPDYGYTF. In DNA form, the CDR3 reads TGCGCCAGCAGCACTGGACAGCCTGACTATGGCTACACCTTC.